These 17 T cell receptor beta chains came from one sample sequenced in a study of T cell responses to AZD1222 COVID-19 vaccine (dated by TCRdb to about 2021). To prepare the library, the immunoSEQ multiplex PCR assay was applied. The clones in this table, taken by TCRdb from immuneACCESS, are in-frame only. Not every clone is retained; where verified, under half of the shortfall comes from an unresolved V gene, and the cause of the rest is unknown. Across this sample there are 150,000 to 200,000 clones, with more than 75% seen only once. Of the sample, around 26% falls within the top ten clones. The sample's time point label, decoded: about 28 days (+/-7) after the second vaccine dose. This sample comprised peripheral blood, obtained 28 days after the second AZD1222 dose. These receptors all stem from an adult who received the AZD1222 COVID-19 vaccine.

The chain uses TRBV10-3 and TRBJ2-1; 8 positions agree with TRBD1. CDR3 length equals 14 residues. Losses at the gene ends were 8 bases for V and 5 bases for J; bases not matched to a gene: 8. Germline-derived CDR1 and CDR2 are ENHRY and SYGVKD. CDR3 sequence (DNA): TGTGCCATCCAGGACAGGGTGGGTGACAATGAGCAGTTCTTC. Protein sequence: CAIQDRVGDNEQFF.

The chain carries TRBV5-6 and TRBJ2-1, with D tentatively TRBD2 (6 bases). Germline V gives CDR1 SGHDT, CDR2 YYEEEE. The V and J ends lost 2 bases and 8 bases respectively, with 17 bases between them. The CDR3 is made up of 15 amino acids. CDR3 coding DNA: TGTGCCAGCAGCTTATGGGGAGGCAGGTGGGATGAGCAGTTCTTC. Amino acid sequence: CASSLWGGRWDEQFF. Looking up the rest from reference TRBV5-6 and TRBJ2-1 gives the full variable domain: DAGVTQSPTHLIKTRGQQVTLRCSPKSGHDTVSWYQQALGQGPQFIFQYYEEEERQRGNFPDRFSGHQFPNYSSELNVNALLLGDSALYLCASSLWGGRWDEQFFGPGTRLTVL.

This chain links TRBV6-2 or TRBV6-3 with TRBJ2-7; weak D call: TRBD2 (6 bases). The CDR3 sequence is 15 residues long. The V end was cut by 4 bases, the J end by 0 bases, with 13 bases between. Germline loops: CDR1 MNHEY, CDR2 SVGEGT. DNA of the CDR3: TGTGCCAGCAGTTCCCTGCAGCGGGTCTCCTACGAGCAGTACTTC. It yields the protein CASSSLQRVSYEQYF.

The V call is TRBV5-8, the J call TRBJ2-2; D is unclear. V shed 1 base and J shed 4 bases, with 11 bases lying between them. The length of the CDR3 is 15 residues. Germline CDR1 and CDR2: SGHTS and YDEGEE. CDR3 region: CASSLLGSGTGELFF. The CDR3 DNA reads as TGTGCCAGCAGCTTGTTGGGGTCGGGCACCGGGGAGCTGTTTTTT.

This clone was detected once. The chain recombines TRBV28 with TRBJ2-5; D possibly corresponds to TRBD1 (6 bases). There are 13 residues in the CDR3. Trimming took 3 bases from V and 4 from J, leaving 9 bases between them. Germline V lookup: CDR1 MDHEN, CDR2 SYDVKM. The CDR3 loop is CASSLGAIETQYF. The CDR3 DNA reads as TGTGCCAGCAGTTTGGGGGCGATAGAGACCCAGTACTTC.

CDR3 amino acids: CASSLDGDTEAFF. In nucleotides, the CDR3 is TGTGCCAGCAGCTTAGACGGGGACACTGAAGCTTTCTTT. The chain is built from TRBV7-2 and TRBJ1-1, with unresolved D. In germline, CDR1 is SGHTA, CDR2 FQGNSA. This CDR3 comprises 13 residues. Between the trimmed V and J ends, which lost 1 base and 3 bases, there was a span of 6 bases.

As DNA, the CDR3 is TGTGCCTGGAGTATAACAGGGCAGGCCTATAATTCACCCCTCCACTTT. The encoded protein is CAWSITGQAYNSPLHF. The J gene is TRBJ1-6, the V gene TRBV30, with D maybe TRBD1 (6 bases). CDR1 GTSNPN and CDR2 SVGIG come from the germline V gene (reference sequence). The germline V and J ends were trimmed by 2 bases and 2 bases, with 13 bases remaining between them. This CDR3 contains 16 residues. Variable domain in full (rest from reference TRBV30 and TRBJ1-6): SQTIHQWPATLVQPVGSPLSLECTVEGTSNPNLYWYRQAAGRGLQLLFYSVGIGQISSEVPQNLSASRPQDRQFILSSKKLLLSDSGFYLCAWSITGQAYNSPLHFGNGTRLTVT.

This clone occurred a few times. The gene calls are TRBV9 and TRBJ2-5; D remains unclear. Trimming stripped 3 bases from V and 0 bases from J, with 0 bases between. This CDR3 spans 11 amino acids. Germline V CDR1 and CDR2: SGDLS, YYNGEE. In DNA form, the CDR3 reads TGTGCCAGCAGCGACCAAGAGACCCAGTACTTC. This translates into CASSDQETQYF.

J is TRBJ1-6 and V is TRBV9, with D possibly TRBD1 on 6 matching bases. This CDR3 spans 16 amino acids. CDR1 and CDR2 from the germline V gene are SGDLS and YYNGEE. The V end lost 4 bases, the J end lost 1 base, and 12 bases lay between the germline ends. The CDR3 DNA is TGTGCCAGCAGCCCTGGGGGGCAGTCCTATAATTCACCCCTCCACTTT. Protein: CASSPGGQSYNSPLHF.

The V and J genes are TRBV6-2 or TRBV6-3 and TRBJ2-7; 9 nucleotides align to TRBD2. Germline V gene data show CDR1 as MNHEY and CDR2 as SVGEGT. J gave up 4 bases and V 2 bases, and 9 bases lay outside the gene matches. The CDR3 spans 16 residues. CDR3 amino acids: CASSYALAGVWYEQYF. The CDR3 region has the DNA TGTGCCAGCAGTTACGCTTTAGCGGGAGTCTGGTACGAGCAGTACTTC.

V and J are TRBV29-1 and TRBJ2-7; tentative D call: TRBD1 (6 bases). Germline V gives CDR1 SQVTM, CDR2 ANQGSEA. The CDR3 loop spans 13 amino acids. V lost 6 bases and J 3 bases, leaving 15 bases between the germline ends. The DNA for the CDR3 is TGCAGCGTGGGTGGAACAGGGCACTACGAGCAGTACTTC. It translates to CSVGGTGHYEQYF.

The chain has TRBV30 and TRBJ2-1, with 11 nucleotides matching TRBD2. V was clipped by 0 bases and J by 3 bases; unmatched bases: 7. The germline CDR1 and CDR2 sequences are GTSNPN and SVGIG (reference sequence). The CDR3 extends over 17 amino acids. The chain's CDR3 is CAWSVYITSGSYNEQFF. The CDR3, as DNA: TGTGCCTGGAGTGTCTACATCACTAGCGGGAGCTACAATGAGCAGTTCTTC. Drawing the rest from reference TRBV30 and TRBJ2-1, the complete variable domain is SQTIHQWPATLVQPVGSPLSLECTVEGTSNPNLYWYRQAAGRGLQLLFYSVGIGQISSEVPQNLSASRPQDRQFILSSKKLLLSDSGFYLCAWSVYITSGSYNEQFFGPGTRLTVL.

The chain uses TRBV29-1 and TRBJ2-7; tentative D call: TRBD1 (5 bases). The length of the CDR3 is 12 residues. V was shortened by 5 bases and J by 7 bases, with 15 bases between the two germline ends. Germline V lookup: CDR1 SQVTM, CDR2 ANQGSEA. The CDR3 DNA reads as TGCAGCGTTCTCCGTACCAGGGCGGAGCAGTACTTC. As protein: CSVLRTRAEQYF.

The rearrangement uses TRBV7-2 and TRBJ2-5; 7 bases are a match to TRBD2. CDR1 is SGHTA and CDR2 is FQGNSA in the germline V gene. V was clipped by 2 bases and J by 5 bases; unmatched bases: 8. The CDR3 length is 15 residues. The CDR3 spells CASSLMAGEGETQYF. The CDR3 coding sequence is TGTGCCAGCAGCTTAATGGCGGGAGAAGGGGAGACCCAGTACTTC.

Concerning this clone itself: Sequence at one end of the junction differs from germline and may be a read error. The chain recombines TRBV6-4 with TRBJ2-7; 8 positions agree with TRBD2. Germline CDR1 is MRHNA and CDR2 is SNTAGT. The CDR3 has 16 residues. CDR3 sequence reads: CASSVQSGSYSNEQYF. The CDR3 DNA sequence: TGTGCCAGCAGTGTGCAGAGCGGGAGCTACTCCAACGAGCAGTACTTC.

The chain joins TRBV7-3 to TRBJ1-2, with TRBD1 matching 7 bases. V was pared by 2 bases and J by 3 bases, with 6 bases of the junction left unmatched. The CDR3 is 15 residues long. Germline values: CDR1 SGHTA, CDR2 FQGTGA. CDR3 sequence reads: CASSLLRDRDYGYTF. The CDR3 nucleotides are TGTGCCAGCAGCTTACTTAGAGACAGGGACTATGGCTACACCTTC.

V is TRBV6-5 and J is TRBJ2-7, with D hard to call. The CDR3 runs 13 residues. The germline CDR1 and CDR2 sequences are MNHEY and SVGAGI. V lost 2 bases to trimming and J lost 6 bases, with 11 bases between them. The CDR3 DNA reads TGTGCCAGCAGTTACGGGGTTCGAGGCGAGCAGTACTTC. Translating it yields CASSYGVRGEQYF.